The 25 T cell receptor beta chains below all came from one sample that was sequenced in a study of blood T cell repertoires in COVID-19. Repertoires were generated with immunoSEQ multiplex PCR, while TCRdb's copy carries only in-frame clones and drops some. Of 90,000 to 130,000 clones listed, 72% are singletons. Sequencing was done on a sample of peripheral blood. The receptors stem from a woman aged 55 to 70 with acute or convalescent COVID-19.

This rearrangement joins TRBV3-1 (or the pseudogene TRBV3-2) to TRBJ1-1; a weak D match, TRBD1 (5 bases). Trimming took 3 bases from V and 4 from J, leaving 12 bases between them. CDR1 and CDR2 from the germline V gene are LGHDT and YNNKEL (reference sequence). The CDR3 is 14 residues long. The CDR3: CASSHGTGGTEAFF. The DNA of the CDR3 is TGTGCCAGCAGCCATGGGACGGGGGGCACTGAAGCTTTCTTT.

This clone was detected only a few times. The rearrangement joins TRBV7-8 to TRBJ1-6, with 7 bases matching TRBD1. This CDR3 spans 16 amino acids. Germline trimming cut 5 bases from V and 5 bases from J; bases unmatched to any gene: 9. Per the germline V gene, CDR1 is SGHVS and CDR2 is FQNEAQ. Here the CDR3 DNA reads TGTGCCAGCAGCGATCAGGGGGTTCGGGATAATTCACCCCTCCACTTT. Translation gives CASSDQGVRDNSPLHF. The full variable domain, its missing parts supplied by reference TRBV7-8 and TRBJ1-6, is GAGVSQSPRYKVAKRGQDVALRCDPISGHVSLFWYQQALGQGPEFLTYFQNEAQLDKSGLPSDRFFAERPEGSVSTLKIQRTQQEDSAVYLCASSDQGVRDNSPLHFGNGTRLTVT.

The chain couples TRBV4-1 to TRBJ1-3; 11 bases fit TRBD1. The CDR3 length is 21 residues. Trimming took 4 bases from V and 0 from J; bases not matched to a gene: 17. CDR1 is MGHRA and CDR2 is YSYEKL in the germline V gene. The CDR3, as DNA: TGCGCCAGCAGCCTTACCGCGAGGACAGGGGGCGTCGAAAACTCTGGAAACACCATATATTTT. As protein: CASSLTARTGGVENSGNTIYF.

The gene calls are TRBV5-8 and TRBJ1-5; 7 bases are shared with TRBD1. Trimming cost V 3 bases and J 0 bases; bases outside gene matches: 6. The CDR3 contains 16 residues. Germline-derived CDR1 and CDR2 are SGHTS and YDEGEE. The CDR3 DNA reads TGTGCCAGCAGCTGGACAGGCTCTTATAGCAATCAGCCCCAGCATTTT. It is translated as CASSWTGSYSNQPQHF.

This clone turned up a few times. The chain's CDR3 is CASSLVLNSNQPQHF. Here the CDR3 DNA reads TGTGCCAGCAGCTTAGTACTTAATAGCAATCAGCCCCAGCATTTT. The chain recombines TRBV7-2 with TRBJ1-5; unclear D gene. Germline CDR1 reads SGHTA; CDR2 reads FQGNSA. Deletions cut 1 base from V and 0 bases from J, with 7 bases between. This CDR3 has 15 amino acids.

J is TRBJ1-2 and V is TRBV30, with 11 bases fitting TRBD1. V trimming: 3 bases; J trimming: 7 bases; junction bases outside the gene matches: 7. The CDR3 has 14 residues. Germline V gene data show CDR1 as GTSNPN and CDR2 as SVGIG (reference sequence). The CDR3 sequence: CAWSHGQGAIGYTF. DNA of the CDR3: TGTGCCTGGAGCCACGGACAGGGGGCAATTGGCTACACCTTC.

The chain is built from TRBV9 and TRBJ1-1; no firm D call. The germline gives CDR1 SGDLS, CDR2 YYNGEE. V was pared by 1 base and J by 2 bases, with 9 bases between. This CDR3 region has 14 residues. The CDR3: CASSVSGQNTEAFF. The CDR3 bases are TGTGCCAGCAGCGTAAGCGGCCAAAACACTGAAGCTTTCTTT. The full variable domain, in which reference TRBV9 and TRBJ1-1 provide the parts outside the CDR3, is DSGVTQTPKHLITATGQRVTLRCSPRSGDLSVYWYQQSLDQGLQFLIQYYNGEERAKGNILERFSAQQFPDLHSELNLSSLELGDSALYFCASSVSGQNTEAFFGQGTRLTVV.

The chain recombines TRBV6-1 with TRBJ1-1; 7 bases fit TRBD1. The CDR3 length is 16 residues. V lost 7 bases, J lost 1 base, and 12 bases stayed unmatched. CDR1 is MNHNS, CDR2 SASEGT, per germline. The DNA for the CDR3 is TGTGCCAGCAATGCAGCGGGACAGACAAAGAACACTGAAGCTTTCTTT. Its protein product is CASNAAGQTKNTEAFF.

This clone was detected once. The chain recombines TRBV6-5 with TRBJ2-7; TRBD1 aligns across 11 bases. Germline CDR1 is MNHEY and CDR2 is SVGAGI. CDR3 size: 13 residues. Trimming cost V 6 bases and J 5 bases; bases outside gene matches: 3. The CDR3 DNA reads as TGTGCCAGCAGATGGACAGGGGGCAACGAGCAGTACTTC. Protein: CASRWTGGNEQYF.

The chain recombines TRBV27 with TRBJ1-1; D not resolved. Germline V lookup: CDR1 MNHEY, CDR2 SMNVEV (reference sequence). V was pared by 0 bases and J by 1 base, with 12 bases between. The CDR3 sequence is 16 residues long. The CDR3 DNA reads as TGTGCCAGCAGTTTATCCACGGGTGCGCGGAACACTGAAGCTTTCTTT. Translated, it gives CASSLSTGARNTEAFF.

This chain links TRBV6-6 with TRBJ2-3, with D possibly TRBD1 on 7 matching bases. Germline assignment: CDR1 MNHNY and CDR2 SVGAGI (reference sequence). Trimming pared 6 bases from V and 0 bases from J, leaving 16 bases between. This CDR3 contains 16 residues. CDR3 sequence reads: CASSRKTGTSTDTQYF. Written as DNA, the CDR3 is TGTGCCAGCAGCCGAAAGACAGGGACTAGCACAGATACGCAGTATTTT.

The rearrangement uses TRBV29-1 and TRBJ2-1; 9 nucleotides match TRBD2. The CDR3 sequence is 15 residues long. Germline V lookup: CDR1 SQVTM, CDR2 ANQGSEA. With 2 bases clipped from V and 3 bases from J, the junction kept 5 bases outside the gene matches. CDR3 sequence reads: CSVERETSGYNEQFF. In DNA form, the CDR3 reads TGCAGCGTTGAACGGGAGACTAGCGGCTACAATGAGCAGTTCTTC.

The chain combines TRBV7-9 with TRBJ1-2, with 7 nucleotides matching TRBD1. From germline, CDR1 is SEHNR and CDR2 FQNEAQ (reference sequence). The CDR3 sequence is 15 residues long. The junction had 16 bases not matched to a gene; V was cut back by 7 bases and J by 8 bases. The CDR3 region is CASTPLGQAAGGYTF. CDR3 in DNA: TGTGCCAGCACCCCACTAGGACAGGCCGCGGGGGGCTACACCTTC. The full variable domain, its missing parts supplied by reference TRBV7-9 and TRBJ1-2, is DTGVSQNPRHKITKRGQNVTFRCDPISEHNRLYWYRQTLGQGPEFLTYFQNEAQLEKSRLLSDRFSAERPKGSFSTLEIQRTEQGDSAMYLCASTPLGQAAGGYTFGSGTRLTVV.

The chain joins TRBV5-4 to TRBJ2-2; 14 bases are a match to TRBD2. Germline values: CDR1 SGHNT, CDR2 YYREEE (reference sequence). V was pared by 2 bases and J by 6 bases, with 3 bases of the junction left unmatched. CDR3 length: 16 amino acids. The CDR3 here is CASSFRLAGGPGELFF. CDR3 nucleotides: TGTGCCAGCAGCTTTCGACTAGCGGGGGGGCCCGGGGAGCTGTTTTTT.

The CDR3 spells CASSAGQEINSPLHF. CDR3 DNA sequence: TGTGCCAGTAGTGCGGGACAGGAGATTAATTCACCCCTCCACTTT. This chain joins TRBV19 and TRBJ1-6; 8 nucleotides match TRBD1. The CDR3 has 15 amino acids. Germline lookup yields CDR1 LNHDA and CDR2 SQIVND (reference sequence). Losses at the gene ends were 5 bases for V and 6 bases for J; bases not matched to a gene: 6. Together with reference TRBV19 and TRBJ1-6, the CDR3 gives the full variable domain: DGGITQSPKYLFRKEGQNVTLSCEQNLNHDAMYWYRQDPGQGLRLIYYSQIVNDFQKGDIAEGYSVSREKKESFPLTVTSAQKNPTAFYLCASSAGQEINSPLHFGNGTRLTVT.

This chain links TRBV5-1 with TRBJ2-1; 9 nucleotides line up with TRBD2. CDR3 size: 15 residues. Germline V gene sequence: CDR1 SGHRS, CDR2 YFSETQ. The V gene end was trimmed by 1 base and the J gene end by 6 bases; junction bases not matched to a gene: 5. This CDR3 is CASSLSSGEGNEQFF. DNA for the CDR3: TGCGCCAGCAGCTTGTCTAGCGGGGAAGGCAATGAGCAGTTCTTC.

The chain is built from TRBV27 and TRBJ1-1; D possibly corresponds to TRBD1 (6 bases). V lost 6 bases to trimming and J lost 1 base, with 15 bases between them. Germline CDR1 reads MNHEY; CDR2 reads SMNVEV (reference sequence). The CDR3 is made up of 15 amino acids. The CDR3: CASSLFGGANTEAFF. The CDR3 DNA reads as TGTGCCAGCAGCCTCTTTGGGGGGGCGAACACTGAAGCTTTCTTT.

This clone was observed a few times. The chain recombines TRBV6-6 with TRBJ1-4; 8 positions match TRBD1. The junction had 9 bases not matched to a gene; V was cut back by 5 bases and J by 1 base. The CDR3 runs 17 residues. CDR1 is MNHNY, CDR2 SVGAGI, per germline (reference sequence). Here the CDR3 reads CASSLGQGGQTNEKLFF. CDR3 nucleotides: TGTGCCAGCAGTCTCGGACAGGGAGGACAAACTAATGAAAAACTGTTTTTT.

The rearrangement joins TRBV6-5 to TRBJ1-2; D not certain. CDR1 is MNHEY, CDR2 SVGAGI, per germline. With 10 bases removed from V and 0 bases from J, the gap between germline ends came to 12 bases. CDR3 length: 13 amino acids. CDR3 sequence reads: CATRMGANYGYTF. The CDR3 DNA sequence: TGTGCCACTAGAATGGGAGCTAACTATGGCTACACCTTC.

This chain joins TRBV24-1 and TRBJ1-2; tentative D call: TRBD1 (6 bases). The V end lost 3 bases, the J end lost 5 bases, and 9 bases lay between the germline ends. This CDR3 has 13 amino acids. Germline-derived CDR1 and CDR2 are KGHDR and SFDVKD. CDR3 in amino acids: CATSDEQGYGYTF. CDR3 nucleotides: TGTGCCACCAGTGATGAACAGGGATATGGCTACACCTTC.

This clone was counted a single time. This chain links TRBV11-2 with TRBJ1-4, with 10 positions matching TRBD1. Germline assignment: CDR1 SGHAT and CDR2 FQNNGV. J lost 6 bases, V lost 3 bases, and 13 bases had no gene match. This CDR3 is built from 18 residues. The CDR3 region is CASSFGRWDRGAHEKLFF. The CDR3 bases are TGTGCCAGCAGCTTCGGCCGTTGGGACAGGGGAGCTCATGAAAAACTGTTTTTT.

The CDR3 DNA reads TGTGCCAGACGGGGGAGGTATCAGCCCCAGCATTTT. This codes for CARRGRYQPQHF. V is TRBV21-1 and J is TRBJ1-5. TRBV21-1 is tagged as a pseudogene. This CDR3 has 12 residues.

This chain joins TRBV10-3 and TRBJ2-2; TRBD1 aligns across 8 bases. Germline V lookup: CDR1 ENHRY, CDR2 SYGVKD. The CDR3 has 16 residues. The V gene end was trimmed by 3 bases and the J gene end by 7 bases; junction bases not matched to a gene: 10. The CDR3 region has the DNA TGTGCCATCAGTGAATTGGCAGGGGGCGCGGGCGGGGAGCTGTTTTTT. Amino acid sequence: CAISELAGGAGGELFF.

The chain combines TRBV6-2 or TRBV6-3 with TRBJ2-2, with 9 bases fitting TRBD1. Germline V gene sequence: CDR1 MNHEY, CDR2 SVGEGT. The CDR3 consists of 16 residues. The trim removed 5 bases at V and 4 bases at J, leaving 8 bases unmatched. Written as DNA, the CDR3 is TGTGCCAGCAGTCCCGGGACAGGGTTGTCCACCGGGGAGCTGTTTTTT. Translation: CASSPGTGLSTGELFF.

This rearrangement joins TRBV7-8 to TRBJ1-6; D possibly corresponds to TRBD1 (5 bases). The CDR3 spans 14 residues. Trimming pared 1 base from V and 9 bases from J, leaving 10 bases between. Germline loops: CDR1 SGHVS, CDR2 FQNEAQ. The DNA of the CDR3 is TGTGCCAGCAGCTTAGGGCCCACAGGTTCACCCCTCCACTTT. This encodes CASSLGPTGSPLHF.